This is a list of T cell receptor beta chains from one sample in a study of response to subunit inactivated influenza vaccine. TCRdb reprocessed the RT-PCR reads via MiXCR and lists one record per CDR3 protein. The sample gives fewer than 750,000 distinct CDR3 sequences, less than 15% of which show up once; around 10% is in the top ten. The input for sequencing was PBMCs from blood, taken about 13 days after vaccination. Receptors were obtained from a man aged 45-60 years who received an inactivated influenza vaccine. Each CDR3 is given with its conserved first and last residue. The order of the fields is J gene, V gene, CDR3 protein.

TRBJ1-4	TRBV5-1	CASSWDSVEEKLFF
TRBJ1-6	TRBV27	CASNQGTNSPLHF
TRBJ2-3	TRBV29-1	CSVFQLSGGGSTDTQYF
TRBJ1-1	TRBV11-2	CASSLDSWGNTEAFF
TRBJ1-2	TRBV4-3	CASSQSRRGDYGYTF
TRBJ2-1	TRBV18	CASSPPGLAFDEQFF
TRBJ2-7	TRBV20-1	CSASSISDRGGVEQYF
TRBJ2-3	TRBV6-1	CASRSGGNTDTQYF
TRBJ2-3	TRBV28	CASSPPGQGEADTQYF
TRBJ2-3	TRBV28	CASSVAPGTQYF
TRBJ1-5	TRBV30	CAWTYGGSNQPQHF
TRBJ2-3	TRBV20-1	CSASLAAYSTDTQYF
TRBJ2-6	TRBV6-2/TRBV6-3	CASSYSNLRSGANVLTF
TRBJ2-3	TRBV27	CASSFVLAGVVDTQYF
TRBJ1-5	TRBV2	CASRGEEGNQPQHF
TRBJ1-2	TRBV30	CAWRGGSGYGYTF
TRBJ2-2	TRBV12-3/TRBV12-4	CASSHTTRAGELFF
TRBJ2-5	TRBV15	CATSRDPGETQYF
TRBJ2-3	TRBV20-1	CSAIRGQTNDGYTQYF
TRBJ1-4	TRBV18	CASSPSATNEKLFF
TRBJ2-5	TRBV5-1	CASSLAFGPGETQYF
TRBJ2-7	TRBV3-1	CASSQVFAGVDEQYF
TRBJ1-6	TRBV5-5	CASSLNLNSESPLHF
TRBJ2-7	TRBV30	CAWSVGTQAYEQYF
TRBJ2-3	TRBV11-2	CASSWGRGLAGGAVLTDTQYF
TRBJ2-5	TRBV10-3	CAISEIGETQYF
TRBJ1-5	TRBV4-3	CASSQDLGTNQPQHF
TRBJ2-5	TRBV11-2	CATQGQASGEETQYF
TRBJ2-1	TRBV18	CASTSGVNRIYNEQFF
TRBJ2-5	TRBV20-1	CSAAGTGAPETQYF
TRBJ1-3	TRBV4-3	CASSPGGLLGNTIYF
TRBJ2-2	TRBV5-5	CASSLFPIAGGRPGELFF
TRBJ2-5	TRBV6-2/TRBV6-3	CASSTASDPLGLETQYF
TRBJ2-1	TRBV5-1	CASSPGTGGSNEQFF
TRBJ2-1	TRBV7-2	CASSLDTDNEQFF
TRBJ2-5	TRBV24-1	CATSDNSGTKTQYF
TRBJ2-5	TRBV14	CASSHDIGTQYF
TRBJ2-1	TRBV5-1	CASSSLINEQFF
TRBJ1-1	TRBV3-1	CASSRLEMNTEAFF
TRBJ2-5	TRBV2	CASTWTIGETQYF